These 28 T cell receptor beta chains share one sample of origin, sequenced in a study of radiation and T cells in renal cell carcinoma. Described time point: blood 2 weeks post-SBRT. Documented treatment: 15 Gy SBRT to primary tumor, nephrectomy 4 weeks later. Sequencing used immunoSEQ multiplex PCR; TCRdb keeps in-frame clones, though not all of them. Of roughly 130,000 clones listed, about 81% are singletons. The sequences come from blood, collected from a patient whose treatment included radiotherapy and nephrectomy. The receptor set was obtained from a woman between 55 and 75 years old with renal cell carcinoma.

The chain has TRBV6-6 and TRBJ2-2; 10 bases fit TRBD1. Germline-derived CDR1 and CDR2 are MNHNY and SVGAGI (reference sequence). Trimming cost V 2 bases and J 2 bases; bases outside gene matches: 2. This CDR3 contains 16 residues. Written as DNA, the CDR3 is TGTGCCAGCAGTTACGGGACAGGGGCTAACACCGGGGAGCTGTTTTTT. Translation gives CASSYGTGANTGELFF.

As DNA, the CDR3 is TGTGCCAGCAGCAAGGTAAGGGACAGGGTGTCCGAGCAGTACTTC. This encodes CASSKVRDRVSEQYF. The V and J genes are TRBV21-1 and TRBJ2-7; the DNA was not used to check the table's D call, TRBD1. TRBV21-1 has pseudogene status. This CDR3 region has 15 residues.

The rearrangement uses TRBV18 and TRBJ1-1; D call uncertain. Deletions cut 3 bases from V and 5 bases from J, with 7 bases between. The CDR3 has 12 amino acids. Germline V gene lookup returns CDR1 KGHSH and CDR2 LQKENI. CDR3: CASSPADTEAFF. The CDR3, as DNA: TGTGCCAGCTCACCGGCTGATACTGAAGCTTTCTTT.

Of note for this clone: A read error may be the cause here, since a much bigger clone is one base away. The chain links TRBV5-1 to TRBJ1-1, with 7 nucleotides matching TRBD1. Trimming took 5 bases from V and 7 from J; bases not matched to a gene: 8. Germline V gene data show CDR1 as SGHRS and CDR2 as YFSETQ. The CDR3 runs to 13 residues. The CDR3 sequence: CASSLDRAVEAFF. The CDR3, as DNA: TGCGCCAGCAGTTTAGACAGGGCCGTTGAAGCTTTCTTT.

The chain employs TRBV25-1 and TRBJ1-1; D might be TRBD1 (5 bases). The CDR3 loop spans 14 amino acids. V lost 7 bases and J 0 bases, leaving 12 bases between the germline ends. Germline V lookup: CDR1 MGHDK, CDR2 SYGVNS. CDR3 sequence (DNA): TGTGCCAGCACCCGCGAGGGACTGAACACTGAAGCTTTCTTT. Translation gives CASTREGLNTEAFF.

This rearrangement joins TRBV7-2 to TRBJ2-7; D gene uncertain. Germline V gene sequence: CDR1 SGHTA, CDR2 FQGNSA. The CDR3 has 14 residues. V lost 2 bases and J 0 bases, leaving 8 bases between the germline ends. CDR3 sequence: CASSLLPSSYEQYF. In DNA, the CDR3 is TGTGCCAGCAGCTTACTCCCGAGCTCCTACGAGCAGTACTTC. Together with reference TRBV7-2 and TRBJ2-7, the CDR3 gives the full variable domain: GAGVSQSPSNKVTEKGKDVELRCDPISGHTALYWYRQSLGQGLEFLIYFQGNSAPDKSGLPSDRFSAERTGGSVSTLTIQRTQQEDSAVYLCASSLLPSSYEQYFGPGTRLTVT.

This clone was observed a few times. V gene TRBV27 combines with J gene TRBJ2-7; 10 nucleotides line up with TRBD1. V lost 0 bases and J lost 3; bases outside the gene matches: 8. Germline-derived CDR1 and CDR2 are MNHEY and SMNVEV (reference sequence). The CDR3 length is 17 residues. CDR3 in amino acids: CASSLSWGQGPFYEQYF. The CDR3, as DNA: TGTGCCAGCAGTTTATCATGGGGACAGGGGCCTTTCTACGAGCAGTACTTC.

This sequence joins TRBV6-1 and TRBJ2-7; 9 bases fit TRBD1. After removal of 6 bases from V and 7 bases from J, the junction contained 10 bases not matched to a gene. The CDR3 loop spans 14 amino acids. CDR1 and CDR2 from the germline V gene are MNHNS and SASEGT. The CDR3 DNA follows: TGTGCCAGCAGAGAGGGGACAGGGATGAGGGAGCAGTACTTC. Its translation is CASREGTGMREQYF.

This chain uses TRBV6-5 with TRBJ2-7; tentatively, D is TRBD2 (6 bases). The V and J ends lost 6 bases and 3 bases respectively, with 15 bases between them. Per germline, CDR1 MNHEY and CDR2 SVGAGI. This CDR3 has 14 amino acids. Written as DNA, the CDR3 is TGTGCCAGCAGCCTGGGGCTAGCGAGCTACGAGCAGTACTTC. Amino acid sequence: CASSLGLASYEQYF.

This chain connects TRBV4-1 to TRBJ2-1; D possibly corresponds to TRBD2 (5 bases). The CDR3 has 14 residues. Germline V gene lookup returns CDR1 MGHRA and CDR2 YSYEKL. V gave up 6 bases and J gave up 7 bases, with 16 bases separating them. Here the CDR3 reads CASSFLSRGNEQFF. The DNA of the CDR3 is TGCGCCAGCAGTTTCCTTTCACGCGGGAATGAGCAGTTCTTC.

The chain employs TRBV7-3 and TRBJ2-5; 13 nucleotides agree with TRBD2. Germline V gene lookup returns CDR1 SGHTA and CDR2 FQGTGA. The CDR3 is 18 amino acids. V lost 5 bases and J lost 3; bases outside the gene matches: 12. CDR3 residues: CASSHLGTSGDGKETQYF. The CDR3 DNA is TGTGCCAGCAGCCACCTAGGGACTAGCGGGGACGGGAAAGAGACCCAGTACTTC.

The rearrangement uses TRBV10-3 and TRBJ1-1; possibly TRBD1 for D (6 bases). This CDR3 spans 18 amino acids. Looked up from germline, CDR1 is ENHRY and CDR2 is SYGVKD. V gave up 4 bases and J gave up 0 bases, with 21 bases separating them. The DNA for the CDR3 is TGTGCCATCAGTGGCAGGGACACCCGTACTGCCTTGAACACTGAAGCTTTCTTT. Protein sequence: CAISGRDTRTALNTEAFF.

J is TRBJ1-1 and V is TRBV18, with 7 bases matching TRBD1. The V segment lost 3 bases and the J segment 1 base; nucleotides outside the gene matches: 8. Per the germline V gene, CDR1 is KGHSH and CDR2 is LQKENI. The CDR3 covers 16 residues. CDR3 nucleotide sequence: TGTGCCAGCTCACCCATGCAGGGACAGAGGAACACTGAAGCTTTCTTT. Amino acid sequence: CASSPMQGQRNTEAFF.

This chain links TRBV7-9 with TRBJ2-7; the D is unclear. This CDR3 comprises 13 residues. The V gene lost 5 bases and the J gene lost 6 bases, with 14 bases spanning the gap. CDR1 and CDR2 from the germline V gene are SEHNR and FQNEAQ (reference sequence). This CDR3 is CASSPRVRAEQYF. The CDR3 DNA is TGTGCCAGCAGCCCCCGGGTAAGGGCCGAGCAGTACTTC.

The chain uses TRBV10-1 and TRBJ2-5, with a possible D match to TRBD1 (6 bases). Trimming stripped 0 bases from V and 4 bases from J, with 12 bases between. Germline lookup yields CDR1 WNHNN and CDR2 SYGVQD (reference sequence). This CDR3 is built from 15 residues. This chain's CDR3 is CASSESGAGRETQYF. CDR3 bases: TGCGCCAGCAGTGAGTCGGGGGCAGGGCGAGAGACCCAGTACTTC.

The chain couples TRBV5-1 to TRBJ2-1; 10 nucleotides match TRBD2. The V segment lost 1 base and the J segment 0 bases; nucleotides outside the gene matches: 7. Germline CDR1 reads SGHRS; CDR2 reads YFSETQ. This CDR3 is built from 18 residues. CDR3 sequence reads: CASSLRASGSLSYNEQFF. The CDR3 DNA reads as TGCGCCAGCAGCTTGCGGGCTAGCGGGAGCCTCTCCTACAATGAGCAGTTCTTC.

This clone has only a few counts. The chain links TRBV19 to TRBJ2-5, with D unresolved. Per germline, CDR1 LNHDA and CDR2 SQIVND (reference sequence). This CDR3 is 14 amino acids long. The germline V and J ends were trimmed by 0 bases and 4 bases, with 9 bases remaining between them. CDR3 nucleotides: TGTGCCAGTAGTATAGAAGGGCCGGGAGAGACCCAGTACTTC. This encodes CASSIEGPGETQYF.

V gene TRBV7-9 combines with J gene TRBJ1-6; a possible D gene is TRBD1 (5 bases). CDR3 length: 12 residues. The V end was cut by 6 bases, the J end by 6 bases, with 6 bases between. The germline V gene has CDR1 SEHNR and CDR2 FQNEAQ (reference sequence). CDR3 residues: CASRGVNSPLHF. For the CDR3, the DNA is TGTGCCAGCAGGGGGGTTAATTCACCCCTCCACTTT.

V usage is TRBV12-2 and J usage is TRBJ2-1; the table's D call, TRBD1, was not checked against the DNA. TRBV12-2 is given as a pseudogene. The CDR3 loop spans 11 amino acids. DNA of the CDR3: TGTGCAAGTCGCTTTAAGGGGGAGCAGTTCTTC. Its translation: CASRFKGEQFF.

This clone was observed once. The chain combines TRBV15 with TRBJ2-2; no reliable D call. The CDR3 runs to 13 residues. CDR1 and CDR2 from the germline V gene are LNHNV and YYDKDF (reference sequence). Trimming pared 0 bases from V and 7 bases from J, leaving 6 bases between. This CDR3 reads CATSRDQDGELFF. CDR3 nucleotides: TGTGCCACCAGCAGAGATCAGGACGGGGAGCTGTTTTTT.

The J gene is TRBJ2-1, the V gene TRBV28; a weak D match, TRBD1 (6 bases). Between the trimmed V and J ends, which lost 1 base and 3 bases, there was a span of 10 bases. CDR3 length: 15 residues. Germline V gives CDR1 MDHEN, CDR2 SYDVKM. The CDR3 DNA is TGTGCCAGCAGTTTATCAGGGGACGACTACAATGAGCAGTTCTTC. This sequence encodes CASSLSGDDYNEQFF. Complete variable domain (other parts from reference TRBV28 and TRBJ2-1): DVKVTQSSRYLVKRTGEKVFLECVQDMDHENMFWYRQDPGLGLRLIYFSYDVKMKEKGDIPEGYSVSREKKERFSLILESASTNQTSMYLCASSLSGDDYNEQFFGPGTRLTVL.

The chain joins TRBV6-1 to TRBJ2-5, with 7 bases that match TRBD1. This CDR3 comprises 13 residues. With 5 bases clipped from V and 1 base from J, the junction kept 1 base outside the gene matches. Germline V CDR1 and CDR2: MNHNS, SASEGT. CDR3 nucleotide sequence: TGTGCCAGCAGTCGGGACAGCCAAGAGACCCAGTACTTC. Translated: CASSRDSQETQYF.

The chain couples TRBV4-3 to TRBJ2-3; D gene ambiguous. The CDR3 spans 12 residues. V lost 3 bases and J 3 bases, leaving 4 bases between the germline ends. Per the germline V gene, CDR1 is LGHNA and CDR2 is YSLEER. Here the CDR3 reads CASSQSTDTQYF. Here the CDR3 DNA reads TGCGCCAGCAGCCAGTCTACAGATACGCAGTATTTT.

CDR3 DNA sequence: TGTGCCAGCAGCTTAATCCAAGAGACCCAGTACTTC. Translating gives CASSLIQETQYF. The V gene is TRBV7-9, the J gene TRBJ2-5; D remains unclear. The germline V gene has CDR1 SEHNR and CDR2 FQNEAQ (reference sequence). The ends were cut back, 2 bases at V and 1 base at J, with 2 bases in the middle. This CDR3 has 12 amino acids.

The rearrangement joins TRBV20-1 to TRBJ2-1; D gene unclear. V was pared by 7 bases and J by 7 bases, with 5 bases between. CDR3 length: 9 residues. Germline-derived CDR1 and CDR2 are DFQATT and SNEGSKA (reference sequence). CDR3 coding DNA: TGCAGTGGGGGAAATGAGCAGTTCTTC. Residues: CSGGNEQFF.

CDR3 in DNA: TGTGCCAGCAGTCCCTTGTCGGGGAAGCAGTTCTTC. Amino acids: CASSPLSGKQFF. This chain links TRBV6-5 with TRBJ2-1; D possibly corresponds to TRBD2 (5 bases). Trimming took off 5 bases at V and 11 bases at J, with 13 bases between the two ends. This CDR3 comprises 12 residues. Germline-derived CDR1 and CDR2 are MNHEY and SVGAGI.

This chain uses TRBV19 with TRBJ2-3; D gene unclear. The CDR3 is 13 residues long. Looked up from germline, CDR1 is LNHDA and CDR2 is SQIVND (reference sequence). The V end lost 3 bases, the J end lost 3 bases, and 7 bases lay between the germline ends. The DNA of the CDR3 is TGTGCCAGTAGTATTATCGGGACAGATACGCAGTATTTT. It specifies CASSIIGTDTQYF.

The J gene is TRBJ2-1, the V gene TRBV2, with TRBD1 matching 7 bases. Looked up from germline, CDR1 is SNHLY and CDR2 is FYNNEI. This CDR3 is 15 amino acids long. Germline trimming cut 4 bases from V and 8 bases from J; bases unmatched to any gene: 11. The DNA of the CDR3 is TGTGCCAGCAGTGCCCGGGACAGTCCTATCTATGAGCAGTTCTTC. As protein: CASSARDSPIYEQFF.